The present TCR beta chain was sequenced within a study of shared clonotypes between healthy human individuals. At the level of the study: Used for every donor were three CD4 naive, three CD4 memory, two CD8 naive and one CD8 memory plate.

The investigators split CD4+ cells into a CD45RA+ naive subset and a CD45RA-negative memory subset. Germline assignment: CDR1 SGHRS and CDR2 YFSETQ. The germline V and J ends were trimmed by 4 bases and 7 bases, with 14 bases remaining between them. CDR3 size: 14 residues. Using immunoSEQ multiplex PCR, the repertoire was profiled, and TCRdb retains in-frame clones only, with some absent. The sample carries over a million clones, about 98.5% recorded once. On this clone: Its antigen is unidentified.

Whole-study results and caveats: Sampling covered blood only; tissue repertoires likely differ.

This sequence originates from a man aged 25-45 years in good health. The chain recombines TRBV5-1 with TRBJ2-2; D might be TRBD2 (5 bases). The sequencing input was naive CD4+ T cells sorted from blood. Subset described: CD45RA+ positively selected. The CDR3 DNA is TGCGCCAGCAGCCTCGATTTCCGGGGCGGGGAGCTGTTTTTT. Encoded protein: CASSLDFRGGELFF.